The clone carrying this T cell receptor (beta chain) was counted ten times or more. What it recognizes is unknown. The V gene end was trimmed by 6 bases and the J gene end by 0 bases; junction bases not matched to a gene: 5. The germline CDR1 and CDR2 sequences are LGHNT and FRNRAP. The CDR3 consists of 15 residues. This entry comes from a study of T cells after yellow fever vaccination. Notes on the study in general: Just a small share of clonotypes turned up in the CD4 compartment as well as the CD8 compartment. Booster sampling recovered most clones from primary vaccination (about 97% CD4, over 75% CD8).

Template switching by 5'RACE produced TCR cDNA, adding a universal primer site and UMIs. TCRdb fed the 5' RACE reads into MiXCR, producing one record per CDR3 protein. The sample lists roughly 79,000 distinct CDR3 sequences; around 7.8% were seen once. This specimen was CD8+ T cells sorted from PBMCs, taken 9 to 10 days after the first yellow fever vaccination. The TCR comes from a man between 18 and 29 years old who received the YFV17D yellow fever vaccine. The chain joins TRBV12-5 to TRBJ2-1; 7 nucleotides match TRBD1. The CDR3 DNA reads as TGTGCTAGTGGAAGGAGACAGGGCTCCTACAATGAGCAGTTCTTC. Amino acids: CASGRRQGSYNEQFF.